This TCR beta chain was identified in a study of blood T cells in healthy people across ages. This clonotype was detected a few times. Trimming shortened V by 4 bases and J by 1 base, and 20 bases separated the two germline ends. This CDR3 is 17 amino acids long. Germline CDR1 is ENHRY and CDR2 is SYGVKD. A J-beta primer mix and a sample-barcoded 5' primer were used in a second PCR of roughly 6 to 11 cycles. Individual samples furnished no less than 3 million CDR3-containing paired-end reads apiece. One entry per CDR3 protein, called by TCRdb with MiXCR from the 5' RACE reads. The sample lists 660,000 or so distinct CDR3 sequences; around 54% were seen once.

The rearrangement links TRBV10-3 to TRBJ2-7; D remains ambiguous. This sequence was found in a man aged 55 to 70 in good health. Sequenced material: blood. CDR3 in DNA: TGTGCCATCAGTGGGCTATCCTCCCGGCAAAGTTCCTACGAGCAGTACTTC. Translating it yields CAISGLSSRQSSYEQYF.